A single sample gave rise to the 12 T cell receptor beta chains below, sequenced in a study of T cells generated in artificial thymic organoids. Reverse primers in the TRAC or TRBC constant regions drove separate semi-nested PCRs for TCRalpha and TCRbeta. TCRdb processed the 5' RACE reads anew with MiXCR; each CDR3 protein has one entry. The sample includes approximately 5,100 distinct CDR3 sequences, more than 30% seen only once; the top ten take roughly 2.3%. The sequencing input was naive CD8+ T cells from blood. Subset defined: CD3+TCRalphabeta+CD8SP T cells; for blood, CD45RO-CCR7+ naive CD8+ T cells. Receptors originate from a human donor who gave cord blood stem cells for thymic organoid culture, a cardiac surgery patient who gave postnatal thymus, or a blood donor (not recorded which).

V gene TRBV4-1 combines with J gene TRBJ2-7; D perhaps matches TRBD2 (6 bases). Trimming removed 2 bases from V and 9 bases from J, with 20 bases in between. The CDR3 spans 15 residues. CDR1 is MGHRA, CDR2 YSYEKL, per germline. CDR3 region: CASSQYVQGGGGQYF. CDR3 DNA: TGCGCCAGCAGCCAATATGTTCAGGGAGGAGGTGGGCAGTACTTC.

By proportion, this clonotype is medium-sized (0.01 to 0.1%). This rearrangement joins TRBV29-1 to TRBJ2-5, with D possibly being TRBD2 (6 bases). Per germline, CDR1 SQVTM and CDR2 ANQGSEA. Trimming left V 2 bases short and J 2 bases short, with 12 bases between. The CDR3 loop spans 14 amino acids. CDR3 sequence: CSVEIAGRQETQYF. CDR3 bases: TGCAGCGTTGAAATTGCGGGGAGACAAGAGACCCAGTACTTC.

The rearrangement uses TRBV29-1 and TRBJ1-1; 9 bases map to TRBD1. The J segment lost 1 base and the V segment lost 8 bases, leaving 11 bases of the junction unmatched. CDR3 length: 15 amino acids. Germline values: CDR1 SQVTM, CDR2 ANQGSEA. The CDR3 DNA is TGCAGCCTCCTGGGTCCGGGACAGGGGAACACTGAAGCTTTCTTT. Translated: CSLLGPGQGNTEAFF.

J is TRBJ2-7 and V is TRBV27, with no clear D. The germline V gene encodes CDR1 MNHEY and CDR2 SMNVEV (reference sequence). Trimming removed 7 bases from V and 6 bases from J, with 10 bases in between. The CDR3 runs to 11 residues. The CDR3 sequence: CASKNGPEQYF. DNA of the CDR3: TGTGCCAGCAAGAACGGCCCCGAGCAGTACTTC.

As concerns this clonotype: A much larger clonotype is one base distant, so this may be a read error. The gene calls are TRBV5-5 and TRBJ1-1, with 9 bases identical to TRBD1. CDR3 length equals 13 residues. Germline CDR1 and CDR2: SGHKS and YYEKEE (reference sequence). In DNA form, the CDR3 reads TGTGCCGGCAGCATCCGGGACAGGGATGAAGCTTTCTTT. Its protein is CAGSIRDRDEAFF. Full variable domain (outside the CDR3, taken from reference TRBV5-5 and TRBJ1-1): DAGVTQSPTHLIKTRGQQVTLRCSPISGHKSVSWYQQVLGQGPQFIFQYYEKEERGRGNFPDRFSARQFPNYSSELNVNALLLGDSALYLCAGSIRDRDEAFFGQGTRLTVV.

This sequence joins TRBV14 and TRBJ1-6; no reliable D call. Germline CDR1 is SGHDN and CDR2 is FVKESK. With 0 bases removed from V and 6 bases from J, the gap between germline ends came to 21 bases. The CDR3 runs to 19 residues. The CDR3 sequence is CASSQDPVVTGLGNSPLHF. CDR3 DNA: TGTGCCAGCAGCCAAGATCCAGTCGTGACGGGCTTGGGTAATTCACCCCTCCACTTT. The full variable domain, in which reference TRBV14 and TRBJ1-6 provide the parts outside the CDR3, is EAGVTQFPSHSVIEKGQTVTLRCDPISGHDNLYWYRRVMGKEIKFLLHFVKESKQDESGMPNNRFLAERTGGTYSTLKVQPAELEDSGVYFCASSQDPVVTGLGNSPLHFGNGTRLTVT.

This clonotype was observed a few times. The V gene is TRBV10-3, the J gene TRBJ1-4, with a possible D match to TRBD1 (5 bases). The V end was cut by 6 bases, the J end by 4 bases, with 15 bases between. CDR3 length: 15 amino acids. Germline assignment: CDR1 ENHRY and CDR2 SYGVKD. CDR3 sequence (DNA): TGTGCCATCAGCGACGGATTTGACAGTAATGAAAAACTGTTTTTT. Amino acid sequence: CAISDGFDSNEKLFF.

The chain joins TRBV28 to TRBJ2-3; no firm D call. Trimming pared 3 bases from V and 1 base from J, leaving 11 bases between. Germline assignment: CDR1 MDHEN and CDR2 SYDVKM. The length of the CDR3 is 15 residues. CDR3 DNA: TGTGCCAGCAGTTTCGATGGAGCCCGCACAGATACGCAGTATTTT. Encoded protein: CASSFDGARTDTQYF.

Concerning this clonotype itself: This may be a read error: a much more frequent sequence differs by one nucleotide. The chain links TRBV7-9 to TRBJ2-3, with a tentative D call TRBD1 (7 bases). The germline V gene has CDR1 SEHNR and CDR2 FQNEAQ (reference sequence). The CDR3 totals 17 residues. CDR3 residues: CASSLGISEGASDAQYF. For the CDR3, the DNA is TGTGCCAGCAGCTTAGGAATCTCGGAGGGGGCCTCAGATGCGCAGTATTTT.

This clonotype rates as medium-sized (0.01 to 0.1%). The chain combines TRBV4-1 with TRBJ1-1; D remains ambiguous. Deletions cut 3 bases from V and 1 base from J, with 9 bases between. The length of the CDR3 is 14 residues. Germline CDR1 and CDR2: MGHRA and YSYEKL. The CDR3 is CASSQARKNTEAFF. CDR3 coding DNA: TGCGCCAGCAGCCAGGCCAGGAAGAACACTGAAGCTTTCTTT.

Relative to its sample, this clonotype is medium-sized. This chain links TRBV4-2 with TRBJ1-5, with D unclear. The V gene lost 0 bases and the J gene lost 6 bases, with 15 bases spanning the gap. This CDR3 has 16 residues. Germline V CDR1 and CDR2: LGHNA, YNFKEQ. The CDR3 nucleotides are TGTGCCAGCAGCCAAGAGGGCGGAAATGGTATTCAGCCCCAGCATTTT. It translates to CASSQEGGNGIQPQHF.

V usage is TRBV12-3 or TRBV12-4 and J usage is TRBJ2-7; TRBD1 aligns across 7 bases. This CDR3 region has 12 residues. J was trimmed by 7 bases and V by 6 bases; bases with no gene match: 6. The CDR3 bases are TGTGCCAGCAGCAAGGGGGCTCGGGAGCAGTACTTC. It translates to CASSKGAREQYF.